This passage covers 5 T cell receptor beta chains from one sample sequenced in a study of T cell responses to AZD1222 COVID-19 vaccine. Sequencing was performed with immunoSEQ multiplex PCR; in TCRdb, only in-frame clones are kept and a portion is missing. The table lists 140,000 or so clones, around 89% of them singletons. The sample was peripheral blood, taken on day 0 of AZD1222 vaccination. The origin of the receptors is an adult in good health.

The CDR3 is CASSQVGFLRGNTEAFF. The CDR3 DNA sequence: TGCGCCAGCAGCCAAGTTGGGTTTCTCCGGGGGAACACTGAAGCTTTCTTT. J is TRBJ1-1 and V is TRBV4-1; D remains unclear. CDR1 and CDR2 from the germline V gene are MGHRA and YSYEKL. Trimming cost V 1 base and J 1 base, with 16 bases left between them. The CDR3 spans 17 residues.

The chain carries TRBV7-9 and TRBJ1-2; no definite D call. This CDR3 is 14 amino acids long. Germline assignment: CDR1 SEHNR and CDR2 FQNEAQ (reference sequence). Deletions cut 3 bases from V and 2 bases from J, with 10 bases between. CDR3 coding DNA: TGTGCCAGCAGCTTTAAGTCCAGCAACTATGGCTACACCTTC. It codes for CASSFKSSNYGYTF.

V gene TRBV11-2 combines with J gene TRBJ1-3; maybe TRBD1 (5 bases). Germline CDR1 SGHAT, CDR2 FQNNGV. The CDR3 loop spans 16 amino acids. Trimming removed 7 bases at V and 0 bases at J, with 16 bases between. In nucleotides, the CDR3 is TGTGCCAGCAAAGAGGACCTTGGGGCCTCTGGAAACACCATATATTTT. This codes for CASKEDLGASGNTIYF.

The rearrangement uses TRBV19 and TRBJ1-1; D not certain. Trimming pared 4 bases from V and 8 bases from J, leaving 17 bases between. Per germline, CDR1 LNHDA and CDR2 SQIVND (reference sequence). This CDR3 has 14 amino acids. The chain's CDR3 is CASSTPQKVGEAFF. CDR3 DNA sequence: TGTGCCAGTAGTACCCCCCAAAAGGTCGGGGAAGCTTTCTTT.

This chain uses TRBV5-1 with TRBJ2-5, with D uncertain. The germline V gene has CDR1 SGHRS and CDR2 YFSETQ. V lost 0 bases to trimming and J lost 5 bases, with 14 bases between them. The CDR3 runs 15 residues. The CDR3 DNA is TGCGCCAGCAGCTTGGCTAGGGCTCCGAGGGAGACCCAGTACTTC. This translates into CASSLARAPRETQYF.